One and the same sample provided the 17 T cell receptor beta chains below, sequenced in a study of T cells in Graves' hyperthyroidism and ophthalmopathy. What was amplified from RNA transcripts were TCR beta CDR3 regions. Initially, a first-round RT-PCR of the TCR CDR3 employed the HTBI primer set. MiXCR was run by TCRdb on the multiplex PCR reads, yielding one entry per CDR3 protein. The sample lists a few hundred thousand distinct CDR3 sequences, roughly a sixth seen once, with approximately 15% in the top ten. The sample consisted of blood. These receptors were obtained from a woman younger than 30 with Graves' ophthalmopathy.

This clonotype was seen many times. V and J are TRBV30 and TRBJ1-1; 8 nucleotides agree with TRBD1. The germline V gene has CDR1 GTSNPN and CDR2 SVGIG (reference sequence). There are 12 residues in the CDR3. J was trimmed by 5 bases and V by 4 bases; bases with no gene match: 3. As DNA, the CDR3 is TGTGCCTGGACCCAGGGGGCGACTGAAGCTTTCTTT. Encoded protein: CAWTQGATEAFF.

The CDR3 sequence: CAWSPRTGAQETQYF. In nucleotides, the CDR3 is TGTGCCTGGAGTCCCCGGACAGGGGCCCAAGAGACCCAGTACTTC. The chain uses TRBV30 and TRBJ2-5; 9 bases are a match to TRBD1. The CDR3 is made up of 15 amino acids. After removal of 2 bases from V and 1 base from J, the junction contained 5 bases not matched to a gene. Germline V CDR1 and CDR2: GTSNPN, SVGIG (reference sequence).

This clonotype was seen a few times. J is TRBJ1-6 and V is TRBV12-3 or TRBV12-4; 11 bases agree with TRBD1. V was clipped by 5 bases and J by 6 bases; unmatched bases: 0. The CDR3 sequence is 14 residues long. CDR3 sequence (DNA): TGTGCCAGCAGTGGGACAGGGGGTAATTCACCCCTCCACTTT. This encodes CASSGTGGNSPLHF.

This clonotype was observed a few times. V usage is TRBV20-1 and J usage is TRBJ2-7; TRBD2 agrees at 7 bases. Per the germline V gene, CDR1 is DFQATT and CDR2 is SNEGSKA (reference sequence). Germline trimming cut 4 bases from V and 3 bases from J; bases unmatched to any gene: 15. The CDR3 runs 16 residues. CDR3 loop: CSAIPTSAATYYEQYF. The CDR3 region has the DNA TGCAGTGCTATCCCCACTAGCGCCGCTACCTACTACGAGCAGTACTTC.

This rearrangement joins TRBV13 to TRBJ1-1; D might be TRBD1 (6 bases). V was cut by 6 bases and J by 6 bases, with 23 bases left in between. This CDR3 contains 16 residues. Germline lookup yields CDR1 PRHDT and CDR2 FYEKMQ (reference sequence). The DNA for the CDR3 is TGTGCCAGCAGTGAAGCTAGGGGGTTTTCCGGGGCTGAAGCTTTCTTT. Its translation: CASSEARGFSGAEAFF.

This clonotype was detected many times. The chain has TRBV28 and TRBJ2-3; D is unresolved. This CDR3 has 11 residues. The V end was cut by 6 bases, the J end by 9 bases, with 10 bases between. The germline V gene encodes CDR1 MDHEN and CDR2 SYDVKM. The CDR3 DNA is TGTGCCAGCAGCCTGTTCCCCACGCAGTATTTT. The encoded protein is CASSLFPTQYF.

This clonotype was counted between two and nine times. V is TRBV20-1 and J is TRBJ2-6; possible D gene TRBD1, 6 bases. This CDR3 contains 17 residues. Germline V lookup: CDR1 DFQATT, CDR2 SNEGSKA (reference sequence). V was shortened by 1 base and J by 4 bases, with 17 bases between the two germline ends. CDR3: CSARAPGVFSGANVLTF. Written as DNA, the CDR3 is TGCAGTGCTAGAGCCCCAGGGGTGTTTTCCGGGGCCAACGTCCTGACTTTC.

There are many counts of this clonotype. The V call is TRBV28, the J call TRBJ1-2, with D possibly matching TRBD1 (6 bases). V was shortened by 6 bases and J by 5 bases, with 16 bases between the two germline ends. The CDR3 covers 14 residues. CDR1 is MDHEN and CDR2 is SYDVKM in the germline V gene. The DNA of the CDR3 is TGTGCCAGCAGACCAGGGGCGGGAGTTTATGGCTACACCTTC. This gives the protein CASRPGAGVYGYTF.

This clonotype has a count of ten or more. CDR3 loop: CASSFSGSNYGYTF. The CDR3 coding sequence is TGTGCCAGCAGTTTTTCCGGCAGTAACTATGGCTACACCTTC. This chain joins TRBV27 and TRBJ1-2; D remains ambiguous. Trimming took off 3 bases at V and 1 base at J, with 9 bases between the two ends. Germline CDR1 MNHEY, CDR2 SMNVEV (reference sequence). The CDR3 spans 14 residues.

This clonotype was seen many times. The rearrangement links TRBV29-1 to TRBJ2-1, with 7 bases fitting TRBD2. CDR3 length equals 15 residues. Germline trimming cut 6 bases from V and 3 bases from J; bases unmatched to any gene: 11. CDR1 and CDR2 (germline): SQVTM, ANQGSEA. The CDR3 DNA reads TGCAGCGTAGTGTGGGGGGAGGGAAGCTACAATGAGCAGTTCTTC. Protein product: CSVVWGEGSYNEQFF.

This clonotype was counted many times. V and J are TRBV7-2 and TRBJ2-3; 7 bases map to TRBD2. This CDR3 spans 15 amino acids. After removal of 5 bases from V and 2 bases from J, the junction contained 7 bases not matched to a gene. Germline V gene sequence: CDR1 SGHTA, CDR2 FQGNSA. The CDR3 is CASSILARNTDTQYF. CDR3 DNA sequence: TGTGCCAGCAGCATACTAGCGAGGAACACAGATACGCAGTATTTT.

This clonotype was detected ten times or more. The CDR3 is CASSSPTTREDTDTQYF. The CDR3 DNA sequence: TGTGCCAGCAGTTCCCCGACTACGCGGGAGGACACAGATACGCAGTATTTT. V and J are TRBV28 and TRBJ2-3; 8 positions agree with TRBD2. CDR1 and CDR2 (germline): MDHEN, SYDVKM. V trimming: 4 bases; J trimming: 2 bases; junction bases outside the gene matches: 11. The CDR3 loop spans 17 amino acids.

J is TRBJ2-7 and V is TRBV6-5; no definite D call. The CDR3 has 15 amino acids. The germline gives CDR1 MNHEY, CDR2 SVGAGI. The ends were cut back, 0 bases at V and 0 bases at J, with 9 bases in the middle. The CDR3 sequence is CASSYSGDSSYEQYF. CDR3 sequence (DNA): TGTGCCAGCAGTTACTCAGGCGATAGCTCCTACGAGCAGTACTTC.

This clonotype was observed many times. The rearrangement uses TRBV11-2 and TRBJ2-5, with 11 positions matching TRBD1. J lost 5 bases, V lost 3 bases, and 14 bases had no gene match. The CDR3 spans 18 residues. CDR1 and CDR2 from the germline V gene are SGHAT and FQNNGV. The DNA of the CDR3 is TGTGCCAGCAGCTTTCACCGGGACAGGGGGGAGAATCGGGAGACCCAGTACTTC. Translating it yields CASSFHRDRGENRETQYF.

This clonotype was counted at least ten times. This sequence joins TRBV20-1 and TRBJ1-1; D unresolved. CDR3 length equals 11 residues. Trimming removed 1 base from V and 8 bases from J, with 8 bases in between. The germline V gene has CDR1 DFQATT and CDR2 SNEGSKA (reference sequence). CDR3 DNA: TGCAGTGCTAGAGGTGGTCCGGAAGCTTTCTTT. Translation gives CSARGGPEAFF.

This clonotype came up a few times. The chain has TRBV6-1 and TRBJ2-7, with 7 positions matching TRBD1. The CDR3 is 16 residues long. V lost 5 bases to trimming and J lost 3 bases; unmatched junction nucleotides: 13. The V gene's germline CDR1 is MNHNS and CDR2 SASEGT. CDR3 DNA sequence: TGTGCCAGCAGTTACGGTTTGTACAGGGGAGACTACGAGCAGTACTTC. Translation gives CASSYGLYRGDYEQYF.

This clonotype was seen a few times. The chain is built from TRBV7-9 and TRBJ2-7; D tentatively fits TRBD1 or TRBD2 (5 bases each). The CDR3 runs 15 residues. In germline, CDR1 is SEHNR, CDR2 FQNEAQ (reference sequence). The V end lost 1 base, the J end lost 3 bases, and 13 bases lay between the germline ends. The DNA of the CDR3 is TGTGCCAGCAGCTTAGTTGAGGGGAACAGCTACGAGCAGTACTTC. Encoded protein: CASSLVEGNSYEQYF.